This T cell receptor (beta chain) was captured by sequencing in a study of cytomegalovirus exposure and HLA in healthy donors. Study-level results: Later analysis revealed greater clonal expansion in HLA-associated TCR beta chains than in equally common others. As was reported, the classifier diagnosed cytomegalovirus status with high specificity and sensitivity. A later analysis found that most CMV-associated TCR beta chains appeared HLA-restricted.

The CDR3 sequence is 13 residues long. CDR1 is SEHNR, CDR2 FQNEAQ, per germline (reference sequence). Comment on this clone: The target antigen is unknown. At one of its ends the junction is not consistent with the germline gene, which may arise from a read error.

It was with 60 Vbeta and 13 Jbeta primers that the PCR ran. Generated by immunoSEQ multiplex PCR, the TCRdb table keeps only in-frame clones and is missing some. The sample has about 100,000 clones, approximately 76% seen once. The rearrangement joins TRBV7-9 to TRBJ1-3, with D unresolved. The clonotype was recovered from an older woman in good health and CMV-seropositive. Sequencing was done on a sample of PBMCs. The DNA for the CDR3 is TGTTCCAGCAGTCCAGACTCTGGAAACACCATATATTTT. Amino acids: CSSSPDSGNTIYF.